The sequence of this T cell receptor beta chain was determined in a study of Graves' ophthalmopathy and Graves' hyperthyroidism. Of note for this clonotype: Its antigen is still unknown.

Each donor who had ophthalmopathy showed moderate-to-severe activity, a CAS of ≥3, a NOSPECS of ≥4, and a duration under 3 months. Clinicians diagnosed using symptoms, serum thyroxine, TRAb, thyroid ultrasound and orbital computed tomography. What supplied the PBMCs was roughly 10 ml of fresh peripheral blood. General study points: Most clonotypes expanded in thyroid above 0.001 frequency were present in blood too.

The CDR3 is 17 amino acids. V lost 2 bases to trimming and J lost 5 bases, with 22 bases between them. Looked up from germline, CDR1 is SGDLS and CDR2 is YYNGEE. From RNA, the CDR3 regions of TCR beta chains were amplified and sequenced. RT-PCR in the first round used HTBI primers; a second-round multiplex PCR followed. Using its own MiXCR run on the multiplex PCR reads, TCRdb lists one record per CDR3 protein. Among roughly 50,000 distinct CDR3 sequences listed, less than 55% were seen once. The TCR was taken from an adult woman with Graves' ophthalmopathy. The V and J genes are TRBV9 and TRBJ2-5; possible D gene TRBD1, 5 bases. Sequenced material: peripheral blood. CDR3 DNA: TGTGCCAGCAGCGTCCAAGGCGTGGGCAGGCCAGGGGAGACCCAGTACTTC. It is translated as CASSVQGVGRPGETQYF.